The 30 T cell receptor beta chains below all came from one sample that was sequenced in a study of T cells in Graves' hyperthyroidism and ophthalmopathy. Amplification targeted TCR beta CDR3 regions from RNA transcripts. A set of HTBI primers served as the primers for a first-round RT-PCR of the TCR CDR3. MiXCR, applied by TCRdb to the multiplex PCR reads, yields one record per CDR3 protein. Among more than 150,000 distinct CDR3 sequences, approximately 17% were seen once, and the ten largest hold around 29%. Sequencing was performed on blood. These receptors came from a woman between 45 and 65 years old with Graves' hyperthyroidism.

This clonotype has a count of ten or more. V and J are TRBV7-9 and TRBJ1-1, with 9 bases aligning to TRBD1. The V gene end was trimmed by 5 bases and the J gene end by 5 bases; junction bases not matched to a gene: 6. The CDR3 loop spans 14 amino acids. Germline V gives CDR1 SEHNR, CDR2 FQNEAQ (reference sequence). The CDR3 reads CASSIRTGETEAFF. In DNA form, the CDR3 reads TGTGCCAGCAGCATCAGGACAGGGGAGACTGAAGCTTTCTTT.

There are many counts of this clonotype. The rearrangement links TRBV6-7 to TRBJ2-2; D possibly corresponds to TRBD1 (5 bases). TRBV6-7 is noted as an ORF with a role that remains uncertain. V gave up 6 bases and J gave up 6 bases, with 11 bases separating them. The CDR3 is 13 residues long. The CDR3 coding sequence is TGTGCCAGCAGGTCCAGGGAAGCCGGGGAGCTGTTTTTT. Protein product: CASRSREAGELFF.

In the case of this clonotype: This sequence may be a read error, since a much larger clone differs from it by one base. This chain uses TRBV24-1 with TRBJ2-1; D is ambiguous. Trimming pared 0 bases from V and 7 bases from J, leaving 9 bases between. The CDR3 runs to 14 residues. The germline V gene encodes CDR1 KGHDR and CDR2 SFDVKD. The chain's CDR3 is CATSDLWTANEQFF. Here the CDR3 DNA reads TGTGCCACCAGTGATTTGTGGACCGCTAATGAGCAGTTCTTC.

This clonotype has at least ten counts. V gene TRBV28 combines with J gene TRBJ1-5; a weak D match, TRBD1 (6 bases). Trimming stripped 7 bases from V and 6 bases from J, with 31 bases between. The CDR3 contains 19 residues. CDR1 is MDHEN, CDR2 SYDVKM, per germline. Here the CDR3 DNA reads TGTGCCAGCAAGGCACAGAGCTTGGCCGGGGGGCGAATTGTTCAGCCCCAGCATTTT. It specifies CASKAQSLAGGRIVQPQHF.

The rearrangement joins TRBV7-3 to TRBJ2-1, with TRBD1 as a possible D gene (6 bases). CDR3 length: 13 residues. Germline V gene lookup returns CDR1 SGHTA and CDR2 FQGTGA. With 4 bases removed from V and 4 bases from J, the gap between germline ends came to 8 bases. CDR3 nucleotide sequence: TGTGCCAGCAGCTCGGACAGTTACAATGAGCAGTTCTTC. Translating it yields CASSSDSYNEQFF.

This clonotype has ten or more counts. V gene TRBV7-2 combines with J gene TRBJ2-1; D gene ambiguous. Germline V CDR1 and CDR2: SGHTA, FQGNSA. The CDR3 totals 15 residues. V lost 2 bases, J lost 3 bases, and 11 bases lay in between. The CDR3, as DNA: TGTGCCAGCAGCTTACAAGGGTTGGTCTACAATGAGCAGTTCTTC. Translation: CASSLQGLVYNEQFF.

This clonotype has a handful of counts. The rearrangement joins TRBV5-1 to TRBJ1-2, with a possible D match to TRBD1 (6 bases). The V gene lost 7 bases and the J gene lost 3 bases, with 13 bases spanning the gap. Germline-derived CDR1 and CDR2 are SGHRS and YFSETQ. The CDR3 length is 13 residues. For the CDR3, the DNA is TGCGCCAGCGGCCTAGGGGGAGACTATGGCTACACCTTC. This gives the protein CASGLGGDYGYTF.

The CDR3 is CASSVGEGASGNTIYF. In DNA form, the CDR3 reads TGTGCCAGCAGCGTAGGAGAGGGGGCGTCTGGAAACACCATATATTTT. The chain has TRBV9 and TRBJ1-3; 7 bases match TRBD1. CDR1 SGDLS and CDR2 YYNGEE come from the germline V gene. CDR3 size: 16 residues. With 0 bases clipped from V and 1 base from J, the junction kept 4 bases outside the gene matches. Looking up the rest from reference TRBV9 and TRBJ1-3 gives the full variable domain: DSGVTQTPKHLITATGQRVTLRCSPRSGDLSVYWYQQSLDQGLQFLIQYYNGEERAKGNILERFSAQQFPDLHSELNLSSLELGDSALYFCASSVGEGASGNTIYFGEGSWLTVV.

This clonotype was seen only a few times. The J gene is TRBJ2-1, the V gene TRBV5-1; no reliable D call. CDR1 is SGHRS and CDR2 is YFSETQ in the germline V gene. The CDR3 runs 13 residues. Trimming shortened V by 9 bases and J by 0 bases, and 10 bases separated the two germline ends. The CDR3 nucleotides read TGCGCCACTCGGGCCCGCTCCTACAATGAGCAGTTCTTC. Its protein is CATRARSYNEQFF.

This chain uses TRBV4-3 with TRBJ2-3, with D possibly matching TRBD1 (6 bases). V was clipped by 5 bases and J by 2 bases, with 17 bases between them. CDR1 and CDR2 (germline): LGHNA, YSLEER. This CDR3 comprises 16 residues. The CDR3 region has the DNA TGCGCCAGCAGCTCCGGGACACTTTCCTCCACAGATACGCAGTATTTT. Protein: CASSSGTLSSTDTQYF.

At least ten counts were recorded for this clonotype. V gene TRBV20-1 combines with J gene TRBJ1-3; no firm D call. From germline, CDR1 is DFQATT and CDR2 SNEGSKA (reference sequence). V was clipped by 7 bases and J by 8 bases, with 12 bases between them. CDR3 length equals 11 residues. The CDR3 here is CSVEVGDTIYF. The DNA of the CDR3 is TGCAGTGTGGAAGTGGGTGACACCATATATTTT.

This clonotype was observed a few times. The rearrangement links TRBV6-1 to TRBJ2-2, with 8 positions matching TRBD2. CDR3 length: 14 residues. Germline CDR1 reads MNHNS; CDR2 reads SASEGT. The V gene end was trimmed by 8 bases and the J gene end by 6 bases; junction bases not matched to a gene: 8. CDR3 protein: CASRLGRGAGELFF. In DNA form, the CDR3 reads TGTGCCAGCCGGCTCGGGCGGGGGGCCGGGGAGCTGTTTTTT.

This clonotype has at least ten counts. V is TRBV7-9 and J is TRBJ1-2, with D perhaps TRBD1 (5 bases). This CDR3 spans 15 amino acids. V dropped 5 bases and J dropped 4 bases, with 17 bases sitting between them. The germline gives CDR1 SEHNR, CDR2 FQNEAQ (reference sequence). The CDR3: CASSLYGGDSYGYTF. In DNA form, the CDR3 reads TGTGCCAGCAGCCTTTACGGGGGAGATAGCTATGGCTACACCTTC.

This clonotype was counted many times. This chain joins TRBV20-1 and TRBJ2-7; either TRBD1 or TRBD2 may supply D (6 bases each). V lost 3 bases to trimming and J lost 2 bases, with 20 bases between them. This CDR3 contains 16 residues. Germline V CDR1 and CDR2: DFQATT, SNEGSKA (reference sequence). CDR3 nucleotides: TGCAGTGCTAGTATCCGGGGGCGCGTTCAGGCCTACGAGCAGTACTTC. The encoded protein is CSASIRGRVQAYEQYF.

There are many counts of this clonotype. The chain joins TRBV12-3 or TRBV12-4 to TRBJ2-1; 8 bases map to TRBD2. J was trimmed by 12 bases and V by 4 bases; bases with no gene match: 8. CDR3 length: 13 residues. CDR3 in DNA: TGTGCCAGCAGTTATCTTGTAGGGACTAGGCAGTTCTTC. Its protein is CASSYLVGTRQFF.

On this clonotype itself: A read error may be the cause here, since a much bigger clone is one base away. The chain employs TRBV7-2 and TRBJ2-7; TRBD1 agrees at 9 bases. Germline V gene data show CDR1 as SGHTA and CDR2 as FQGNSA. The CDR3 has 13 residues. The CDR3 DNA reads TGTGCCGGCAGCCGGGACAGGGTCAACGAGCAGTACTTC. Protein product: CAGSRDRVNEQYF.

This clonotype has a count of ten or more. The rearrangement links TRBV3-1 to TRBJ2-1; D could derive from TRBD1 or TRBD2 (5 bases each). Deletions cut 1 base from V and 9 bases from J, with 13 bases between. The CDR3 has 14 residues. CDR1 is LGHDT and CDR2 is YNNKEL in the germline V gene (reference sequence). CDR3 nucleotide sequence: TGTGCCAGCAGCCAAGTTTCCGGGACGGGTGAGCAGTTCTTC. Translating it yields CASSQVSGTGEQFF.

This clonotype has at least ten counts. The V gene is TRBV7-9, the J gene TRBJ1-2; D is unclear. Between the trimmed V and J ends, which lost 5 bases and 7 bases, there was a span of 8 bases. The CDR3 totals 11 residues. The germline gives CDR1 SEHNR, CDR2 FQNEAQ (reference sequence). CDR3 sequence reads: CASSPLPGYTF. CDR3 bases: TGTGCCAGCAGCCCCCTCCCTGGCTACACCTTC.

This sequence joins TRBV2 and TRBJ1-5; D is perhaps TRBD1 (5 bases). There are 14 residues in the CDR3. Deletions cut 4 bases from V and 2 bases from J, with 9 bases between. Germline-derived CDR1 and CDR2 are SNHLY and FYNNEI. Here the CDR3 DNA reads TGTGCCAGCAGTGGCCAGGGTGGCAATCAGCCCCAGCATTTT. It specifies CASSGQGGNQPQHF. Full variable domain (rest looked up from reference TRBV2 and TRBJ1-5): EPEVTQTPSHQVTQMGQEVILRCVPISNHLYFYWYRQILGQKVEFLVSFYNNEISEKSEIFDDQFSVERPDGSNFTLKIRSTKLEDSAMYFCASSGQGGNQPQHFGDGTRLSIL.

This clonotype occurred many times. The gene calls are TRBV29-1 and TRBJ2-5; D uncertain. The CDR3 spans 13 residues. V lost 5 bases, J lost 5 bases, and 15 bases lay in between. Germline CDR1 and CDR2: SQVTM and ANQGSEA. CDR3 DNA sequence: TGCAGCGTTCTAAGTACATCGGGCGAGACCCAGTACTTC. This sequence encodes CSVLSTSGETQYF.

This chain joins TRBV28 and TRBJ1-2; TRBD1 might be the D (6 bases). Trimming removed 8 bases at V and 3 bases at J, with 10 bases between. The germline V gene has CDR1 MDHEN and CDR2 SYDVKM. The CDR3 contains 12 residues. The CDR3 spells CASQTGDYGYTF. CDR3 in DNA: TGTGCCAGCCAGACAGGAGACTATGGCTACACCTTC.

This clonotype was seen a handful of times. This chain joins TRBV9 and TRBJ2-3; TRBD1 aligns across 10 bases. CDR1 is SGDLS and CDR2 is YYNGEE in the germline V gene. This CDR3 has 18 amino acids. The V segment lost 0 bases and the J segment 4 bases; nucleotides outside the gene matches: 11. The CDR3 is CASSVAIRQGARADTQYF. CDR3 DNA: TGTGCCAGCAGCGTAGCGATCCGACAGGGGGCCAGGGCAGATACGCAGTATTTT.

This clonotype was seen a handful of times. The chain combines TRBV7-6 with TRBJ1-1; D is unclear. The CDR3 has 16 amino acids. V was shortened by 5 bases and J by 3 bases, with 19 bases between the two germline ends. Germline CDR1 reads SGHVS; CDR2 reads FNYEAQ. The chain's CDR3 is CASSTSRGKADTEAFF. DNA for the CDR3: TGTGCCAGCAGCACCAGTCGGGGAAAGGCGGACACTGAAGCTTTCTTT.

This clonotype appeared many times. The chain employs TRBV2 and TRBJ1-1; D is undetermined. The V gene lost 4 bases and the J gene lost 11 bases, with 17 bases spanning the gap. The CDR3 covers 13 residues. Germline V CDR1 and CDR2: SNHLY, FYNNEI. In DNA, the CDR3 is TGTGCCAGCAGTGGTAAGAGTCCGGCAGCGGCTTTCTTT. Residues: CASSGKSPAAAFF.

This clonotype appeared many times. This chain connects TRBV7-9 to TRBJ1-1; D is unclear. V was pared by 5 bases and J by 1 base, with 8 bases between. The CDR3 totals 13 residues. Germline V gene data show CDR1 as SEHNR and CDR2 as FQNEAQ (reference sequence). CDR3 nucleotide sequence: TGTGCCAGCAGCCCCTCACCGAACACTGAAGCTTTCTTT. This sequence encodes CASSPSPNTEAFF.

The sample holds many counts of this clonotype. J is TRBJ2-2 and V is TRBV2, with D hard to call. The CDR3 runs to 12 residues. Germline V gene sequence: CDR1 SNHLY, CDR2 FYNNEI. V was cut by 2 bases and J by 5 bases, with 3 bases left in between. CDR3 in amino acids: CASSELTGELFF. The CDR3 region has the DNA TGTGCCAGCAGTGAATTGACCGGGGAGCTGTTTTTT.

In its sample, this clonotype was seen a few times. The chain joins TRBV9 to TRBJ2-3; D is possibly TRBD2 (5 bases). The CDR3 totals 14 residues. Germline V gene sequence: CDR1 SGDLS, CDR2 YYNGEE. Trimming removed 4 bases at V and 9 bases at J, with 18 bases between. CDR3 bases: TGTGCCAGCAGCCCCCCGTTGGGTAGCGCGACGCAGTATTTT. This translates into CASSPPLGSATQYF.

This clonotype was observed many times. This chain links TRBV28 with TRBJ2-3, with D unclear. Germline V gives CDR1 MDHEN, CDR2 SYDVKM. V was trimmed by 1 base and J by 6 bases, leaving 2 bases between them. The CDR3 sequence is 11 residues long. The CDR3 loop is CASSLLDTQYF. In nucleotides, the CDR3 is TGTGCCAGCAGTTTATTGGATACGCAGTATTTT. Full variable domain (missing parts from reference TRBV28 and TRBJ2-3): DVKVTQSSRYLVKRTGEKVFLECVQDMDHENMFWYRQDPGLGLRLIYFSYDVKMKEKGDIPEGYSVSREKKERFSLILESASTNQTSMYLCASSLLDTQYFGPGTRLTVL.

The sample holds many counts of this clonotype. This rearrangement joins TRBV18 to TRBJ2-1, with 9 bases identical to TRBD1. Germline trimming cut 3 bases from V and 7 bases from J; bases unmatched to any gene: 7. CDR3 length: 15 residues. The germline V gene has CDR1 KGHSH and CDR2 LQKENI. The CDR3 nucleotides read TGTGCCAGCTCACCCGGGACAGGGATGGCAAATGAGCAGTTCTTC. This encodes CASSPGTGMANEQFF.

The table lists this clonotype with many counts. The chain has TRBV12-3 or TRBV12-4 and TRBJ1-5; maybe TRBD1 (5 bases). The CDR3 length is 17 residues. Trimming removed 4 bases from V and 6 bases from J, with 22 bases in between. Written as DNA, the CDR3 is TGTGCCAGCAGTTGGACTCGGGACGCCGGAGGTGGTCAGCCCCAGCATTTT. Its translation: CASSWTRDAGGGQPQHF.